This T cell receptor beta chain was sequenced in a study of cytomegalovirus exposure and HLA in healthy donors. The study's findings and limits: Despite most TCR sequences being rare, some public TCRs occurred in many donors. There were about 160 TCR beta chains listed as cytomegalovirus-associated.

The CDR3 is 14 residues long. Trimming shortened V by 6 bases and J by 2 bases, and 14 bases separated the two germline ends. Germline assignment: CDR1 LNHDA and CDR2 SQIVND (reference sequence). On this clone itself: Its antigen is undetermined.

Clones were sequenced by immunoSEQ multiplex PCR, and TCRdb holds only the in-frame ones, with some missing. The sample yields about 120,000 clones, 89% seen once. Sequenced: PBMCs. The chain links TRBV19 to TRBJ2-7, with D perhaps matching TRBD2 (6 bases). The TCR was taken from a woman aged 18-35 years in good health and CMV-seronegative. CDR3 nucleotide sequence: TGTGCCAGTAGCTCAACCTGGGAGGCCTACGAGCAGTACTTC. Residues: CASSSTWEAYEQYF.